The rows below give T cell receptor beta chains drawn from one sample of a study of vaccination effects on CD4 cells after COVID-19. TCRdb's copy holds only in-frame clones and misses some; the assay was immunoSEQ multiplex PCR. The sample has 25,000 to 30,000 clones, over 55% seen once. Their cognate antigens are unknown. This sample comprised CD4+ T cells from PBMCs cultured with HCoV-NL63 spike peptides, obtained after COVID-19 vaccination. The receptor source for this set is a human donor who received a COVID-19 vaccine. Each CDR3 is given with its conserved first and last residue. A D gene is named only where the DNA matches it firmly. A row's size may be missing; if present it is once, few, many or a size class.

V	J	size	D	CDR3	DNA
TRBV9	TRBJ2-7	.	TRBD2	CANLAWFLGAGVSVYEQYF	TGTGCCAACCTAGCGTGGTTCCTCGGGGCGGGAGTAAGTGTCTACGAGCAGTACTTC
TRBV5-4	TRBJ2-2	once	.	CASRIRLTGELFF	TGTGCCAGTAGGATCCGGCTGACCGGGGAGCTGTTTTTT
TRBV3-1/TRBV3-2	TRBJ2-5	.	TRBD2	CASRRLAEETQYF	TGTGCCAGCAGAAGACTAGCGGAAGAGACCCAGTACTTC
TRBV5-1	TRBJ1-6	.	.	CASSLERGGQSNSPLHF	TGCGCCAGCAGCTTGGAGCGGGGAGGACAATCCAATTCACCCCTCCACTTT
TRBV3-1/TRBV3-2	TRBJ2-2	.	.	CASSQGFSNTGELFF	TGTGCCAGCAGCCAAGGTTTTTCCAACACCGGGGAGCTGTTTTTT
TRBV5-1	TRBJ2-2	few	.	CASSPLHLDTGELFF	TGCGCCAGCAGCCCCCTTCACCTTGACACCGGGGAGCTGTTTTTT
TRBV18	TRBJ1-2	.	.	CASSPTNNYGYTF	TGTGCCAGCTCACCGACAAATAACTATGGCTACACCTTC
TRBV14	TRBJ1-2	.	.	CASSQIDRSGYTF	TGTGCCAGCAGCCAAATAGACCGTAGTGGCTACACCTTC
TRBV4-1	TRBJ1-5	.	.	CASRENSNQPQHF	TGCGCCAGCAGAGAGAACAGCAATCAGCCCCAGCATTTT
TRBV15	TRBJ1-5	.	.	CATSRGGAADQPQHF	TGTGCCACCAGCAGAGGAGGGGCGGCAGATCAGCCCCAGCATTTT
TRBV7-9	TRBJ2-7	.	.	CASSLGSSSYEQYF	TGTGCCAGCAGCTTAGGCAGTTCCTCCTACGAGCAGTACTTC
TRBV6-2/TRBV6-3	TRBJ1-2	.	TRBD1	CASSRDRGISGYTF	TGTGCCAGCAGTCGGGACAGGGGTATTAGTGGCTACACCTTC
TRBV7-2	TRBJ2-7	.	.	CASSKIHAYEQYF	TGTGCCAGCAGCAAAATCCATGCCTACGAGCAGTACTTC
TRBV21-1	TRBJ2-1	.	.	CASSKRQGDNEQFF	TGTGCCAGCAGCAAAAGACAGGGAGACAATGAGCAGTTCTTC